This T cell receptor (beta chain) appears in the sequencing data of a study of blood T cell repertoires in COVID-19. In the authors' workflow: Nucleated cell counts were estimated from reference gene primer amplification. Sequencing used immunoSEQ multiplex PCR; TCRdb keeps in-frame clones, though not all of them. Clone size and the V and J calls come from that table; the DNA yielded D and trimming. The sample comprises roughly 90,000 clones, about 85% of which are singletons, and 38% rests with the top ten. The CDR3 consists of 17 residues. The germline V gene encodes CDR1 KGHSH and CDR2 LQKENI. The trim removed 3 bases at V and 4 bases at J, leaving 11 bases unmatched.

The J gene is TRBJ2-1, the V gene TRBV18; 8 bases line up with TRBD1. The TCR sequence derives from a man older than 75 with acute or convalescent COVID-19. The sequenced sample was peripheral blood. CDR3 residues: CASSPPTGQGAYNEQFF. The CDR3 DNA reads TGTGCCAGCTCACCCCCCACCGGACAGGGCGCTTACAATGAGCAGTTCTTC.